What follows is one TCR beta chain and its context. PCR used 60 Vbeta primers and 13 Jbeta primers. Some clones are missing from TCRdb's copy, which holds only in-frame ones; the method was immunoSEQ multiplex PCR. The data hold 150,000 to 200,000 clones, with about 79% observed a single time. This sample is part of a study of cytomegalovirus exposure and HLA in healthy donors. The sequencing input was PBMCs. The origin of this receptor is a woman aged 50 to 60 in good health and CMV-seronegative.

CDR3 loop: CASSYRGGEAFF. The CDR3 DNA follows: TGTGCCAGCAGTTACCGAGGAGGTGAAGCTTTCTTT. The rearrangement links TRBV6-5 to TRBJ1-1; D ambiguous. The CDR3 runs 12 residues. Trimming removed 2 bases at V and 7 bases at J, with 8 bases between. Per the germline V gene, CDR1 is MNHEY and CDR2 is SVGAGI.